The 24 T cell receptor beta chains given below trace back to one sample, sequenced in a study of T-cell reconstitution after alpha-beta-depleted transplantation in children. Unique molecular identifiers were used to barcode this TCRbeta library. Each CDR3 protein is one row after TCRdb ran MiXCR on the PCR reads. The top ten clones hold over 12% of a sample with 550,000 to 600,000 distinct CDR3 sequences, approximately 22% of them seen once. Sequencing was performed on PBMCs, mostly from graft donor cells, taken 360 days after TCRalphabeta/CD19-depleted stem cell transplant. The receptors shown here come from a boy less than two years old who had a stem cell transplant for acute myeloid leukemia, so the T cells may come from the graft donor.

Many counts were recorded for this clonotype. The CDR3 loop reads CASSFNQGYRVSYEQYF. The CDR3 coding sequence is TGCGCCAGCAGCTTTAACCAGGGATATAGGGTGTCCTACGAGCAGTACTTC. The chain is built from TRBV5-1 and TRBJ2-7, with D tentatively TRBD1 (5 bases). CDR1 is SGHRS and CDR2 is YFSETQ in the germline V gene. Deletions cut 2 bases from V and 1 base from J, with 19 bases between. The CDR3 has 17 amino acids. The full variable domain, its missing parts supplied by reference TRBV5-1 and TRBJ2-7, is KAGVTQTPRYLIKTRGQQVTLSCSPISGHRSVSWYQQTPGQGLQFLFEYFSETQRNKGNFPGRFSGRQFSNSRSEMNVSTLELGDSALYLCASSFNQGYRVSYEQYFGPGTRLTVT.

This clonotype came up a few times. The chain is built from TRBV2 and TRBJ1-4, with 9 nucleotides matching TRBD1. The junction had 7 bases not matched to a gene; V was cut back by 8 bases and J by 3 bases. The CDR3 is made up of 15 amino acids. Germline assignment: CDR1 SNHLY and CDR2 FYNNEI. DNA for the CDR3: TGTGCCAGCGGGGACAGGACAGGGGCTAATGAAAAACTGTTTTTT. Its protein is CASGDRTGANEKLFF.

This clonotype came up many times. The chain couples TRBV5-1 to TRBJ1-6, with D hard to call. This CDR3 has 14 amino acids. V lost 1 base and J lost 7, with 9 bases in between. Germline CDR1 is SGHRS and CDR2 is YFSETQ. The CDR3: CASSLKTYNSPLHF. In nucleotides, the CDR3 is TGCGCCAGCAGCTTGAAAACTTACAATTCACCCCTCCACTTT.

This chain links TRBV20-1 with TRBJ2-5; TRBD2 agrees at 10 bases. The germline V gene encodes CDR1 DFQATT and CDR2 SNEGSKA (reference sequence). The CDR3 spans 15 residues. J gave up 3 bases and V 1 base, and 5 bases lay outside the gene matches. This chain's CDR3 is CSARGSGGAEETQYF. The DNA for the CDR3 is TGCAGTGCTAGAGGGAGCGGGGGGGCCGAAGAGACCCAGTACTTC.

This clonotype was picked up many times. V gene TRBV5-5 combines with J gene TRBJ2-1; TRBD1 is a possible D gene (6 bases). Trimming shortened V by 4 bases and J by 10 bases, and 21 bases separated the two germline ends. This CDR3 is built from 15 residues. CDR1 SGHKS and CDR2 YYEKEE come from the germline V gene (reference sequence). CDR3: CASSTGNGDFWEQFF. DNA of the CDR3: TGTGCCAGCAGCACAGGGAATGGGGATTTTTGGGAGCAGTTCTTC.

This clonotype was found many times. In DNA, the CDR3 is TGTGCCAGCTCACCCCAACCGGGACAGGTCAATGAGCAGTTCTTC. It specifies CASSPQPGQVNEQFF. This rearrangement joins TRBV18 to TRBJ2-1; 8 bases are shared with TRBD1. The V gene end was trimmed by 3 bases and the J gene end by 6 bases; junction bases not matched to a gene: 7. The V gene's germline CDR1 is KGHSH and CDR2 LQKENI. The CDR3 is 15 residues long.

This clonotype was recorded a few times. The chain combines TRBV6-6 with TRBJ2-2; no definite D call. Trimming took off 1 base at V and 6 bases at J, with 6 bases between the two ends. This CDR3 spans 13 amino acids. Germline V gives CDR1 MNHNY, CDR2 SVGAGI (reference sequence). CDR3 coding DNA: TGTGCCAGCAGTTACTTAAGGGCCGGGGAGCTGTTTTTT. This codes for CASSYLRAGELFF.

J is TRBJ2-1 and V is TRBV10-3; 8 bases fit TRBD1. The CDR3 runs to 18 residues. CDR1 and CDR2 from the germline V gene are ENHRY and SYGVKD. Trimming at V came to 2 bases and at J to 0 bases, leaving 9 bases not matched to a gene. Written as DNA, the CDR3 is TGTGCCATCAGTGAGGGGCAGGGGGCCGAAAGCTCCTACAATGAGCAGTTCTTC. Translating it yields CAISEGQGAESSYNEQFF.

The rearrangement uses TRBV12-3 or TRBV12-4 and TRBJ1-5; TRBD1 matches 12 bases. This CDR3 has 19 residues. Trimming at V came to 3 bases and at J to 3 bases, leaving 12 bases not matched to a gene. Here the CDR3 reads CASSLLGTGGLPTNQPQHF. CDR3 coding DNA: TGTGCCAGCAGTTTGTTAGGGACAGGGGGCCTACCTACCAATCAGCCCCAGCATTTT.

The V call is TRBV6-5, the J call TRBJ1-1, with D perhaps matching TRBD1 (5 bases). The CDR3 has 12 amino acids. Germline CDR1 reads MNHEY; CDR2 reads SVGAGI. Between the trimmed V and J ends, which lost 2 bases and 8 bases, there was a span of 9 bases. This chain's CDR3 is CASSYEQGEAFF. In DNA form, the CDR3 reads TGTGCCAGCAGTTACGAGCAGGGCGAAGCTTTCTTT.

V is TRBV6-5 and J is TRBJ1-2; D is unresolved. Germline V gives CDR1 MNHEY, CDR2 SVGAGI. This CDR3 comprises 12 residues. Trimming took off 6 bases at V and 5 bases at J, with 10 bases between the two ends. The CDR3 loop reads CASSQRMYGYTF. The CDR3 nucleotides are TGTGCCAGCAGCCAGCGGATGTATGGCTACACCTTC.

This clonotype was observed many times. This chain links TRBV27 with TRBJ2-7; 10 bases are a match to TRBD1. Unmatched junction bases numbered 8, after V lost 6 bases and J lost 3 bases. The length of the CDR3 is 15 residues. Germline CDR1 MNHEY, CDR2 SMNVEV (reference sequence). This CDR3 is CASSLAGTGVYEQYV. CDR3 sequence (DNA): TGTGCCAGCAGCCTGGCAGGGACAGGGGTCTACGAGCAGTACGTC.

The chain couples TRBV6-5 to TRBJ2-3; D call uncertain. Germline-derived CDR1 and CDR2 are MNHEY and SVGAGI. The CDR3 sequence is 16 residues long. The V gene lost 0 bases and the J gene lost 4 bases, with 14 bases spanning the gap. The CDR3 region has the DNA TGTGCCAGCAGTTACTCGCAAGAGAAGGAAGCAGATACGCAGTATTTT. This encodes CASSYSQEKEADTQYF.

The CDR3 DNA is TGTGCCAGCAGCTCGGTGATGAACACTGAAGCTTTCTTT. Its translation: CASSSVMNTEAFF. The chain has TRBV7-2 and TRBJ1-1; D not resolved. The CDR3 sequence is 13 residues long. CDR1 and CDR2 (germline): SGHTA, FQGNSA. V was trimmed by 4 bases and J by 0 bases, leaving 6 bases between them.

This clonotype has only a few counts. The rearrangement joins TRBV10-3 to TRBJ2-7; no clear D. This CDR3 has 12 amino acids. CDR1 ENHRY and CDR2 SYGVKD come from the germline V gene. V gave up 3 bases and J gave up 4 bases, with 7 bases separating them. DNA of the CDR3: TGTGCCATCAGTGAAGACCTATACGAGCAGTACGTC. Translating it yields CAISEDLYEQYV.

The V call is TRBV25-1, the J call TRBJ2-7, with D possibly being TRBD1 (6 bases). Trimming stripped 3 bases from V and 11 bases from J, with 11 bases between. CDR3 size: 11 residues. The germline V gene encodes CDR1 MGHDK and CDR2 SYGVNS. The CDR3 region has the DNA TGTGCCAGCAGTGACGGGACACGGGAGTACGTC. Translation: CASSDGTREYV.

The chain couples TRBV20-1 to TRBJ1-2; 9 positions agree with TRBD1. The germline V gene has CDR1 DFQATT and CDR2 SNEGSKA (reference sequence). CDR3 length: 12 amino acids. V shed 6 bases and J 5 bases; nucleotides not matched to a gene: 4. CDR3 DNA sequence: TGCAGTGCGCGGACAGGGGAATATGGCTACACCTTC. This translates into CSARTGEYGYTF.

The chain joins TRBV20-1 to TRBJ1-2, with D hard to call. Trimming removed 1 base at V and 2 bases at J, with 11 bases between. Germline V lookup: CDR1 DFQATT, CDR2 SNEGSKA (reference sequence). The CDR3 covers 14 residues. As DNA, the CDR3 is TGCAGTGCTAGAGGCGGTGGGAGAAACTATGGCTACACCTTC. The encoded protein is CSARGGGRNYGYTF.

This clonotype was counted only a few times. V usage is TRBV5-1 and J usage is TRBJ2-7; D possibly corresponds to TRBD1 (6 bases). V lost 6 bases to trimming and J lost 0 bases, with 13 bases between them. The CDR3 spans 14 residues. CDR1 SGHRS and CDR2 YFSETQ come from the germline V gene. The CDR3 DNA reads TGCGCCAGCACCCAGGACAGTTACTCCTACGAGCAGTACGTC. Translated, it gives CASTQDSYSYEQYV.

The chain recombines TRBV24-1 with TRBJ2-5, with TRBD2 matching 7 bases. Losses at the gene ends were 12 bases for V and 5 bases for J; bases not matched to a gene: 11. Germline CDR1 KGHDR, CDR2 SFDVKD. This CDR3 contains 13 residues. The CDR3 DNA follows: TGTGCCGCCGGGGGAGGGGAAGTGGAGACCCAGTACTTC. Its translation is CAAGGGEVETQYF.

This clonotype was observed at least ten times. The chain is built from TRBV20-1 and TRBJ2-1, with unresolved D. The CDR3 is 13 residues long. The germline V and J ends were trimmed by 0 bases and 2 bases, with 5 bases remaining between them. CDR1 and CDR2 (germline): DFQATT, SNEGSKA (reference sequence). This CDR3 reads CSARDSPYNEQFF. DNA of the CDR3: TGCAGTGCTAGAGACTCCCCCTACAATGAGCAGTTCTTC.

The chain joins TRBV29-1 to TRBJ1-1, with D possibly TRBD1 on 6 matching bases. Germline CDR1 SQVTM, CDR2 ANQGSEA. The CDR3 spans 13 residues. The CDR3 loop is CTVQTGGRTEAFF. The DNA of the CDR3 is TGCACCGTCCAGACAGGCGGGAGGACTGAAGCTTTCTTT.

The rearrangement uses TRBV20-1 and TRBJ2-7, with 8 bases lining up with TRBD2. Germline trimming cut 5 bases from V and 3 bases from J; bases unmatched to any gene: 9. The CDR3 is 14 amino acids. Germline V gene lookup returns CDR1 DFQATT and CDR2 SNEGSKA (reference sequence). CDR3 coding DNA: TGCAGTGCTGGGGGGCGGGGGGCGGACTACGAGCAGTACGTC. This sequence encodes CSAGGRGADYEQYV.

This clonotype was seen a handful of times. This sequence joins TRBV6-2 or TRBV6-3 and TRBJ2-3, with 12 nucleotides matching TRBD2. This CDR3 region has 17 residues. CDR1 is MNHEY, CDR2 SVGEGT, per germline. V shed 6 bases and J 0 bases; nucleotides not matched to a gene: 7. The CDR3 loop reads CASSRLAGGPSTDTQYF. CDR3 in DNA: TGTGCCAGCAGCCGCCTAGCGGGGGGGCCGAGCACAGATACGCAGTATTTT.